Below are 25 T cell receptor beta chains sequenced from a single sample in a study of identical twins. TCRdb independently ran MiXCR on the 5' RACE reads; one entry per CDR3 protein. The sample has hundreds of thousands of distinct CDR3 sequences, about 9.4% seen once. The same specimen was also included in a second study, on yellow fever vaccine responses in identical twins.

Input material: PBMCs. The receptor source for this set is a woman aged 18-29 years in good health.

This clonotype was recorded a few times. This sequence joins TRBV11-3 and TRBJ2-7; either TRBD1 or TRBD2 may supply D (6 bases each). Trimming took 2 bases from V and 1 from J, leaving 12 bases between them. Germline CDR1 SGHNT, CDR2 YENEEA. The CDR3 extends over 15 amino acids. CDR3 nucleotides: TGTGCCAGCAGCTTAAGGGGGGACTCTTCCTACGAGCAGTACTTC. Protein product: CASSLRGDSSYEQYF.

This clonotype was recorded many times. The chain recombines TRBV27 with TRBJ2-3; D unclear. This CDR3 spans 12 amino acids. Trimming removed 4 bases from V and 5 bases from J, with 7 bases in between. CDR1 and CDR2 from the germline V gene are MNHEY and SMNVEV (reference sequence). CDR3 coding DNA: TGTGCCAGCAGTTCAGGTTTAGATACGCAGTATTTT. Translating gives CASSSGLDTQYF.

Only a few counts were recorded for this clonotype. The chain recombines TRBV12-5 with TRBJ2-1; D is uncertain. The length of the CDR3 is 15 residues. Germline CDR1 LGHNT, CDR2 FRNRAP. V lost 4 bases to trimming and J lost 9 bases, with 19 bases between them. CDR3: CASGSSTPGFGEQFF. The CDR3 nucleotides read TGTGCTAGTGGTTCCTCGACTCCAGGTTTCGGTGAGCAGTTCTTC.

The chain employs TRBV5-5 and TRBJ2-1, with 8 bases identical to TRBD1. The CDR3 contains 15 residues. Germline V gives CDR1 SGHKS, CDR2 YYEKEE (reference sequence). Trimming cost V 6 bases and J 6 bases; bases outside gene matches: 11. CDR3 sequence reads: CASIPWGTGANEQFF. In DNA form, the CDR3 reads TGTGCCAGCATCCCATGGGGGACAGGAGCCAATGAGCAGTTCTTC.

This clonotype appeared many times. The chain's CDR3 is CASSLRSSRGSYNEQFF. DNA for the CDR3: TGTGCCAGCAGCTTACGGTCCTCGCGGGGGTCCTACAATGAGCAGTTCTTC. The rearrangement uses TRBV7-2 and TRBJ2-1; 7 nucleotides line up with TRBD2. The CDR3 length is 17 residues. The V and J ends lost 2 bases and 1 base, in that order; junction bases with no gene match: 8. CDR1 is SGHTA and CDR2 is FQGNSA in the germline V gene.

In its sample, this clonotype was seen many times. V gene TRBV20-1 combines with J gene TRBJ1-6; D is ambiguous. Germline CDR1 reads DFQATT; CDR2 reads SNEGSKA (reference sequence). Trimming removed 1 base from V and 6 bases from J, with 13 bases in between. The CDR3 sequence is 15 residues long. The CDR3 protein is CSARVSGRFNSPLHF. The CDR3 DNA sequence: TGCAGTGCTAGAGTTTCCGGGCGGTTTAATTCACCCCTCCACTTT.

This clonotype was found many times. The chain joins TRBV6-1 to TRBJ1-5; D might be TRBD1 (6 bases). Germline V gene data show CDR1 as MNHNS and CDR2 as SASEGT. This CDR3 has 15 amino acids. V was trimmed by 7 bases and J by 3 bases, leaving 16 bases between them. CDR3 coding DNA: TGTGCCAGCACCCCGGGGGGGGCGCTCAATCAGCCCCAGCATTTT. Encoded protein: CASTPGGALNQPQHF.

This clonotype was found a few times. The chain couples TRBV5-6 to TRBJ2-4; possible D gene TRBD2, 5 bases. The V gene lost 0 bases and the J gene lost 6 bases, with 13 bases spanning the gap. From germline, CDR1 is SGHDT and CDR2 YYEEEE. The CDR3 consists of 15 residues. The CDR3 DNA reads TGTGCCAGCAGCTTGGTTAATAGACTAAGAAACATTCAGTACTTC. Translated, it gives CASSLVNRLRNIQYF.

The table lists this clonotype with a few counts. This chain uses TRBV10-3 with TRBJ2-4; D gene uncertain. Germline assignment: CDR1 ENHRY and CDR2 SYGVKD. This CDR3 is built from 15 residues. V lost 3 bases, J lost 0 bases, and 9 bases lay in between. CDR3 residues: CAISEGSLAKNIQYF. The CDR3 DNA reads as TGTGCCATCAGTGAAGGTTCCCTAGCCAAAAACATTCAGTACTTC.

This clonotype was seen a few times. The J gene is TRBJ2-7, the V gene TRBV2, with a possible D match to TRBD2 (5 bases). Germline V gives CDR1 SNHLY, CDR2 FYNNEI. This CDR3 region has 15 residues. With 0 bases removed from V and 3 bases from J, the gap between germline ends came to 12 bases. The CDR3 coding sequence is TGTGCCAGCAGTGAAGCTCCCGCTAGCCGCTACGAGCAGTACTTC. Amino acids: CASSEAPASRYEQYF.

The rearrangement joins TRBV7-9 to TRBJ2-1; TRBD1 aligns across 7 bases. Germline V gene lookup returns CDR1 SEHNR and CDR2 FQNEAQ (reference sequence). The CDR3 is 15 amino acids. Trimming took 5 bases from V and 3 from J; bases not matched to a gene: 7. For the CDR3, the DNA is TGTGCCAGCAGCCCACCCGGGACAGTCTACAATGAGCAGTTCTTC. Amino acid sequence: CASSPPGTVYNEQFF.

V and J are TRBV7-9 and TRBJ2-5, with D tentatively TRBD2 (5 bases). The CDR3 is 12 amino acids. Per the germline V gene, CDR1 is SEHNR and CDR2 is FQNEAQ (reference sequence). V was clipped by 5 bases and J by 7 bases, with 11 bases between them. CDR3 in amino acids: CASSAEGRTQYF. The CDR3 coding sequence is TGTGCCAGCAGCGCCGAGGGTAGGACCCAGTACTTC.

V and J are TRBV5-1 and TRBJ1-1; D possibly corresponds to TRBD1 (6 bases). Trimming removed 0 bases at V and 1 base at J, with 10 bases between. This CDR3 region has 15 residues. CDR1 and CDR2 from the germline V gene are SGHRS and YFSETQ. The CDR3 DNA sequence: TGCGCCAGCAGCTTGGTTGGGGGACAGAACACTGAAGCTTTCTTT. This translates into CASSLVGGQNTEAFF.

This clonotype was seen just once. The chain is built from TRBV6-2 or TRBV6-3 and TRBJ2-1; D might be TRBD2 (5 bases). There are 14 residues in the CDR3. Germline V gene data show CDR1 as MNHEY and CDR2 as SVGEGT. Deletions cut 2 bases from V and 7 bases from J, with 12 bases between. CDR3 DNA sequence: TGTGCCAGCAGTTACGGGCCGGGGAGAAATGAGCAGTTCTTC. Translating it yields CASSYGPGRNEQFF.

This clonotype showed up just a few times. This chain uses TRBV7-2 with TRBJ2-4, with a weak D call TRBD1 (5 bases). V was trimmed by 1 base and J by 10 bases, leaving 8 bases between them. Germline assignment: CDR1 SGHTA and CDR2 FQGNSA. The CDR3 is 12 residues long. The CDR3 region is CASSLDAGIQYF. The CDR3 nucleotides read TGTGCCAGCAGCTTAGACGCAGGGATTCAGTACTTC.

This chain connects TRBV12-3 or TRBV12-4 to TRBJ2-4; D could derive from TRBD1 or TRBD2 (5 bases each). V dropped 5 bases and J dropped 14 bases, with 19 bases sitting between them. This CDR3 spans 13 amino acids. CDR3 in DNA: TGTGCCAGCAGTCCCCCTTGGGACGGTCAAAAGTACTTC. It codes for CASSPPWDGQKYF.

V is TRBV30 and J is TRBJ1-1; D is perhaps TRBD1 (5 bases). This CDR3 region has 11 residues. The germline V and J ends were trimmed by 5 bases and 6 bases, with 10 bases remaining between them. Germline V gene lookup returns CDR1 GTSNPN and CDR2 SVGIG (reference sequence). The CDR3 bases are TGTGCCTGGCGGGGCGGCGCTGAAGCTTTCTTT. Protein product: CAWRGGAEAFF.

The CDR3 sequence is CASSSGLAGGQGEQFF. DNA for the CDR3: TGCGCCAGCAGCTCAGGACTAGCGGGAGGGCAAGGTGAGCAGTTCTTC. The gene calls are TRBV5-1 and TRBJ2-1, with 15 nucleotides matching TRBD2. The CDR3 has 16 residues. CDR1 and CDR2 from the germline V gene are SGHRS and YFSETQ. V gave up 3 bases and J gave up 9 bases; unmatched junction bases: 7.

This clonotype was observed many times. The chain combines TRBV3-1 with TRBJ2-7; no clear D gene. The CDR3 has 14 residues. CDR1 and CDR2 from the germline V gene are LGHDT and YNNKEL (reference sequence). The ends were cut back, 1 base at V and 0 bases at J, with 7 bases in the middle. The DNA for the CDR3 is TGTGCCAGCAGCCAAGTCGGCAGCTCCTACGAGCAGTACTTC. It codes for CASSQVGSSYEQYF.

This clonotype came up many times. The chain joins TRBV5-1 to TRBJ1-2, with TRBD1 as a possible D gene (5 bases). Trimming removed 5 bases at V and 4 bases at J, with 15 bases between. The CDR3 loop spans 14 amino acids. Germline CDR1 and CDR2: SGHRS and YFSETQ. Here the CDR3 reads CASRPGTAGYGYTF. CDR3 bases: TGCGCCAGCAGACCCGGGACTGCGGGCTATGGCTACACCTTC.

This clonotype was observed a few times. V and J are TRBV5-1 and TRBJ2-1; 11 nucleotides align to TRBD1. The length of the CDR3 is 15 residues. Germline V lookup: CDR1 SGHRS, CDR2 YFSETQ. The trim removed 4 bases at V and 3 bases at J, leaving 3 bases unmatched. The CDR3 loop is CASSGDRGGYNEQFF. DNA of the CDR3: TGCGCCAGCAGCGGGGACAGGGGGGGCTACAATGAGCAGTTCTTC.

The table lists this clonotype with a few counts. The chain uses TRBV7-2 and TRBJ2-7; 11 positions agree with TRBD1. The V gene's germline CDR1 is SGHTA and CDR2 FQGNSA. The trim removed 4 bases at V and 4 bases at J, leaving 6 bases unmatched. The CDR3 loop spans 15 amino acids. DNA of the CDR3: TGTGCCAGCAGCTATCGCCGGGACAGGGGGTACGAGCAGTACTTC. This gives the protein CASSYRRDRGYEQYF.

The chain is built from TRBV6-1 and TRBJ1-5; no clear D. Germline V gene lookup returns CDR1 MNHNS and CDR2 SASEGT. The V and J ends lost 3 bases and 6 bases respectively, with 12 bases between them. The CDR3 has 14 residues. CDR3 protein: CASSDPSGPQPQHF. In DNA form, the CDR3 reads TGTGCCAGCAGTGATCCCTCCGGGCCTCAGCCCCAGCATTTT.

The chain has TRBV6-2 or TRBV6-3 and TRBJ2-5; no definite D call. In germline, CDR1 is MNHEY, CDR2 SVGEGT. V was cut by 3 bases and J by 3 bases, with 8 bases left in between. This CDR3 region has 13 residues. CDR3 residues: CASSYDEKETQYF. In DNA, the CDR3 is TGTGCCAGCAGTTATGACGAGAAAGAGACCCAGTACTTC.

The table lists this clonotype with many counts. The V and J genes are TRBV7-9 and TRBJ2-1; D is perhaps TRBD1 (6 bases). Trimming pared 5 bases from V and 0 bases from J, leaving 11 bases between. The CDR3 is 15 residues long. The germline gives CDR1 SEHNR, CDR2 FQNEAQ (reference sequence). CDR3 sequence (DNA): TGTGCCAGCAGCACCACAGGGAGCTCCTACAATGAGCAGTTCTTC. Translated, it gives CASSTTGSSYNEQFF.